This is a list of T cell receptor beta chains from one sample in a study of blood T cell repertoires in COVID-19. Here immunoSEQ multiplex PCR was the method, and the copy in TCRdb shows in-frame clones only, minus some. The table records 200,000 to 250,000 clones, about 80% of them present only once. Source material: peripheral blood. These receptors were collected from a woman in her fifties or sixties with acute or convalescent COVID-19. Both conserved end residues are part of each CDR3. A D gene is named only where the DNA matches it firmly. Clone size, where shown, is once, few, many, or a class for clones that have expanded.

v_call	cdr3_length	d_call	clone_size	j_call	cdr3_nt	cdr3_aa
TRBV19	14	.	.	TRBJ1-1	TGTGCCAGTAGTATAGAGAGGGGGGGCACTGAAGCTTTCTTT	CASSIERGGTEAFF
TRBV5-1	15	.	.	TRBJ2-7	TGCGCCAGCAGCCGTTCGACAGGAAACGTCGACGAGCAGTACTTC	CASSRSTGNVDEQYF
TRBV6-5	15	.	few	TRBJ1-1	TGTGCCAGCAGGGACCGGGGGAGAGGGAACACTGAAGCTTTCTTT	CASRDRGRGNTEAFF
TRBV4-1	17	TRBD1	.	TRBJ1-4	TGCGCCAGCAGCCAAAACGACAGGGCAGGGACTAATGAAAAACTGTTTTTT	CASSQNDRAGTNEKLFF
TRBV28	15	TRBD1	.	TRBJ1-5	TGTGCCAGCAGTTTATCCGGACAGGGGAATCAGCCCCAGCATTTT	CASSLSGQGNQPQHF
TRBV27	15	TRBD2	.	TRBJ2-7	TGTGCCAGCAGTTTGGTAAGCGGGGGGGCCTACGAGCAGTACTTC	CASSLVSGGAYEQYF
TRBV4-1	16	TRBD1	.	TRBJ1-5	TGCGCCAGCAGCCAGACCAGCAGGGGGAACAATCAGCCCCAGCATTTT	CASSQTSRGNNQPQHF
TRBV19	12	.	many	TRBJ1-4	TGTGCCAGTAGGAGAAGGGAGGGAAAGATGTTTTTT	CASRRREGKMFF
TRBV5-1	16	TRBD1	.	TRBJ2-7	TGCGCCAGCAGCTTGCGAAACACAGGGGTCCCCGAGGAGCAGTACTTC	CASSLRNTGVPEEQYF
TRBV11-1	14	TRBD1	once	TRBJ2-3	TGTGCCAGCAGGGAGGACAGGGGTGGAGATACGCAGTATTTT	CASREDRGGDTQYF
TRBV19	15	TRBD1	.	TRBJ2-1	TGTGCCAGTAGCGCCGGGACAGTTAACTACAATGAGCAGTTCTTC	CASSAGTVNYNEQFF
TRBV19	16	TRBD1	.	TRBJ2-4	TGTGCCAGTAGTATAGTTGGGACAGTAGCCAAAAACATTCAGTACTTC	CASSIVGTVAKNIQYF
TRBV5-4	15	TRBD2	few	TRBJ2-7	TGTGCCAGCAGCTTGATCCTAGCGGGAGTTCTCGAGCAGTACTTC	CASSLILAGVLEQYF
TRBV19	14	TRBD2	once	TRBJ2-7	TGTGCCAGTAGTCCCCGGGGGGATGGCTACGAGCAGTACTTC	CASSPRGDGYEQYF
TRBV10-3	14	TRBD2	.	TRBJ2-5	TGTGCCGTGACGCGGGGGGGCTTGGAGGAGACCCAGTACTTC	CAVTRGGLEETQYF
TRBV4-3	15	TRBD2	.	TRBJ2-7	TGCGCCAGCAGCCAAGACTACCGGGGGGACTACGAGCAGTACTTC	CASSQDYRGDYEQYF
TRBV5-4	15	TRBD1	.	TRBJ2-2	TGTGCCAGCAGCCTAGACAGGGGGAACACCGGGGAGCTGTTTTTT	CASSLDRGNTGELFF
TRBV5-4	14	TRBD1	.	TRBJ1-1	TGTGCCAGCAGCTTACAGGGGACGAACACTGAAGCTTTCTTT	CASSLQGTNTEAFF
TRBV7-9	14	.	.	TRBJ2-7	TGTGCCAGCAGCTTACAACAGTCAGGGGACGAGCAGTACTTC	CASSLQQSGDEQYF
TRBV5-6	17	TRBD2	.	TRBJ2-2	TGTGCCAGCAGCCACCTCGGACTAGCGGGAAACACCGGGGAGCTGTTTTTT	CASSHLGLAGNTGELFF